Listed below are T cell receptor beta chains from one sample, sequenced in a study of regulatory T cells in long-lasting Graves disease. MiXCR, run by TCRdb on the multiplex PCR reads, gives a single entry per CDR3 protein. The sample consists of roughly 500,000 distinct CDR3 sequences, around 13% of them appearing once. These same data were also listed under a study on T cells in Graves' hyperthyroidism and ophthalmopathy.

This sample comprised peripheral blood mononuclear cells (PBMCs), obtained at new diagnosis, from a patient treated with antithyroid drugs. The receptors come from a woman aged 45 to 65 with Graves disease. The CDR3 runs from the conserved cysteine through the conserved F or W. D genes are given only for firm matches. Only part of the rows carry a size: once, few, many, or a class if the clone is expanded.

V	size	D	J	CDR3	DNA
TRBV6-5	-	-	TRBJ1-6	CASSYLGGSPLHF	TGTGCCAGCAGTTACTTGGGGGGTTCACCCCTCCACTTT
TRBV10-3	-	-	TRBJ2-1	CAISERPEKEQLF	TGTGCCATCAGTGAGCGGCCTGAGAAGGAGCAGCTCTTC
TRBV7-8	many	-	TRBJ2-2	CASSLAGGTNTGELFF	TGTGCCAGCAGCTTAGCCGGGGGAACGAACACCGGGGAGCTGTTTTTT
TRBV27	many	-	TRBJ1-4	CASSPTGSTNEKLFF	TGTGCCAGCAGCCCTACAGGATCAACTAATGAAAAACTGTTTTTT
TRBV6-1	few	-	TRBJ1-2	CASVGGEGGYTF	TGTGCCAGCGTGGGGGGAGAGGGTGGCTACACCTTC
TRBV11-2	many	-	TRBJ2-7	CASSPAFTYEQYF	TGTGCCAGCAGCCCCGCGTTCACCTACGAGCAGTACTTC
TRBV3-1	many	TRBD2	TRBJ2-1	CASSQIPGTSGYNEQFF	TGTGCCAGCAGCCAAATACCCGGGACTAGTGGGTACAATGAGCAGTTCTTC
TRBV2	many	-	TRBJ2-3	CASSGPPSTDTQYF	TGTGCCAGCAGTGGTCCGCCTAGCACAGATACGCAGTATTTT
TRBV5-1	few	-	TRBJ2-3	CASSPGRIGTDTQYF	TGCGCCAGCAGCCCCGGGAGAATCGGCACAGATACGCAGTATTTT
TRBV2	-	-	TRBJ1-4	CASSIPGAGEKLFF	TGTGCCAGCAGTATCCCAGGGGCGGGGGAAAAACTGTTTTTT
TRBV9	-	-	TRBJ2-4	CASSVEVQGNIQYF	TGTGCCAGCAGCGTAGAGGTACAGGGAAACATTCAGTACTTC
TRBV18	many	-	TRBJ1-4	CASSPPGPGEKLFF	TGTGCCAGCTCACCACCAGGGCCAGGGGAAAAACTGTTTTTT
TRBV12-3/TRBV12-4	-	TRBD1	TRBJ1-2	CASRPLGTASYGYTF	TGTGCCAGCAGACCCCTCGGGACAGCTAGCTATGGCTACACCTTC
TRBV13	-	-	TRBJ1-5	CASSLTGTGKPQHF	TGTGCCAGCAGCTTAACAGGTACTGGCAAGCCCCAGCATTTT
TRBV5-6	few	-	TRBJ1-1	CASSLLGRGNTEAFF	TGTGCCAGCAGTTTACTAGGGAGAGGGAACACCGAAGCTTTCTTT
TRBV27	many	TRBD1	TRBJ1-1	CASSLSTGIHTEAFF	TGTGCCAGCAGTTTATCGACAGGGATCCACACTGAAGCTTTCTTT
TRBV29-1	few	-	TRBJ1-4	CSVDEGPVGEKLFF	TGCAGCGTTGACGAGGGCCCGGTTGGTGAAAAACTGTTTTTT
TRBV7-9	-	TRBD2	TRBJ2-1	CASSLTSRPSGRFDEQFF	TGTGCCAGCAGCTTAACCTCCCGGCCTAGCGGGAGATTTGATGAGCAGTTCTTC
TRBV27	few	TRBD2	TRBJ2-1	CASSSGSGSYNEQFF	TGTGCCAGCAGTTCAGGTAGCGGGAGTTACAATGAGCAGTTCTTC
TRBV7-9	-	-	TRBJ1-2	CASSGTVNYGYTF	TGTGCCAGCAGTGGAACGGTTAACTATGGCTACACCTTC
TRBV9	many	TRBD1	TRBJ1-4	CASNGQGAANEKLFF	TGTGCCAGCAACGGACAGGGGGCCGCTAATGAAAAACTGTTTTTT
TRBV7-2	few	TRBD1	TRBJ2-7	CASSFQGQAAYEQYF	TGTGCCAGCAGCTTTCAGGGACAGGCTGCCTACGAGCAGTACTTC
TRBV20-1	-	TRBD2	TRBJ2-7	CSAPGGRLVYEQYF	TGCAGTGCTCCGGGGGGTCGCTTAGTCTACGAGCAGTACTTC
TRBV12-3/TRBV12-4	few	-	TRBJ2-2	CASSLPVVAGELFF	TGTGCCAGCAGTTTACCTGTGGTTGCCGGGGAGCTGTTTTTT
TRBV7-9	few	TRBD1	TRBJ2-6	CASSDRVSGANVLTF	TGTGCCAGCAGCGACAGGGTGTCGGGGGCCAACGTCCTGACTTTC
TRBV18	many	TRBD1	TRBJ2-1	CASSPGQGSYNEQFF	TGTGCCAGCAGTCCGGGACAGGGCTCATACAATGAGCAGTTCTTC
TRBV28	many	TRBD2	TRBJ2-7	CASRSGRKHEQYF	TGTGCCAGCAGGAGCGGGAGGAAGCACGAGCAGTACTTC
TRBV12-3/TRBV12-4	-	-	TRBJ2-2	CASSSTPNTGELFF	TGTGCCAGCAGTTCAACACCGAACACCGGGGAGCTGTTTTTT
TRBV24-1	many	-	TRBJ2-3	CATSEGSDTQYF	TGTGCCACCAGTGAAGGATCAGATACGCAGTATTTT
TRBV20-1	-	-	TRBJ1-5	CSARGPGGQGGNQPQHF	TGCAGTGCTAGGGGTCCGGGAGGGCAAGGGGGCAATCAGCCCCAGCATTTT
TRBV6-5	-	TRBD2	TRBJ2-7	CASSYSAGTSGRLNEQYF	TGTGCCAGCAGTTACTCGGCAGGGACTAGCGGGAGACTCAACGAGCAGTACTTC
TRBV14	few	TRBD2	TRBJ2-3	CASSQGTSYRDTQYF	TGTGCCAGCAGCCAGGGGACTAGCTATAGAGATACGCAGTATTTT
TRBV20-1	many	TRBD1	TRBJ1-5	CSARKGIGTGGGQPQHF	TGCAGTGCTAGGAAGGGGATTGGGACAGGGGGCGGGCAGCCCCAGCATTTT
TRBV18	many	TRBD2	TRBJ2-1	CASSPGTSNNEQFF	TGTGCCAGCTCACCCGGGACTAGTAACAATGAGCAGTTCTTC
TRBV5-1	few	TRBD1	TRBJ2-3	CASSTTGDSTDTQYF	TGCGCCAGCAGCACAACAGGGGATAGCACAGATACGCAGTATTTT
TRBV28	many	-	TRBJ2-1	CASSLFGVPYNEQFF	TGTGCCAGCAGTTTGTTTGGAGTCCCTTACAATGAGCAGTTCTTC
TRBV27	few	TRBD2	TRBJ2-3	CASSNQREDTDTQYF	TGTGCCAGCAGTAACCAGCGGGAGGACACAGATACGCAGTATTTT
TRBV11-2	many	TRBD1	TRBJ2-7	CASSNSGTGEYYEQYF	TGTGCCAGCAGCAACTCCGGGACAGGGGAATACTACGAGCAGTACTTC
TRBV29-1	-	-	TRBJ2-1	CSVVGQTYNEQFF	TGCAGCGTTGTCGGGCAGACCTACAATGAGCAGTTCTTC
TRBV3-1	many	-	TRBJ1-5	CASSRGQSNQPQHF	TGTGCCAGCAGCCGCGGACAAAGCAATCAGCCCCAGCATTTT
TRBV3-1	many	TRBD2	TRBJ2-1	CASSRYARTGGLNEQFF	TGTGCCAGCAGCCGATACGCTAGAACGGGAGGGCTCAATGAGCAGTTCTTC
TRBV30	many	-	TRBJ2-1	CAWVPGAYNEQFF	TGTGCCTGGGTCCCGGGGGCATACAATGAGCAGTTCTTC
TRBV3-1	many	-	TRBJ2-3	CASSQEILLSGADTQYF	TGTGCCAGCAGCCAAGAAATCTTATTGTCGGGGGCAGATACGCAGTATTTT
TRBV28	many	TRBD2	TRBJ2-2	CASSLGGRMNTGELFF	TGTGCCAGCAGTTTAGGCGGGAGGATGAACACCGGGGAGCTGTTTTTT
TRBV29-1	many	TRBD2	TRBJ2-7	CSVGAVPVAGGTYEQYF	TGCAGCGTTGGCGCGGTTCCGGTAGCGGGAGGGACCTACGAGCAGTACTTC
TRBV28	many	TRBD2	TRBJ2-3	CASSPPSGRANTDTQYF	TGTGCCAGCAGCCCCCCTAGCGGGAGGGCCAACACAGATACGCAGTATTTT
TRBV29-1	-	TRBD1	TRBJ1-1	CSVEGQGSLEAFF	TGCAGCGTTGAGGGACAGGGTTCCCTTGAAGCTTTCTTT
TRBV24-1	many	-	TRBJ1-4	CATSDSRRGPKLFF	TGTGCCACCAGTGATAGTCGCAGAGGCCCAAAACTGTTTTTT
TRBV27	few	-	TRBJ1-5	CASSLAPSGSNQPQHF	TGTGCCAGCAGTTTAGCCCCCTCAGGGAGCAATCAGCCCCAGCATTTT
TRBV27	few	-	TRBJ2-2	CASRRASTGELFF	TGTGCCAGCAGGAGAGCTTCCACCGGGGAGCTGTTTTTT